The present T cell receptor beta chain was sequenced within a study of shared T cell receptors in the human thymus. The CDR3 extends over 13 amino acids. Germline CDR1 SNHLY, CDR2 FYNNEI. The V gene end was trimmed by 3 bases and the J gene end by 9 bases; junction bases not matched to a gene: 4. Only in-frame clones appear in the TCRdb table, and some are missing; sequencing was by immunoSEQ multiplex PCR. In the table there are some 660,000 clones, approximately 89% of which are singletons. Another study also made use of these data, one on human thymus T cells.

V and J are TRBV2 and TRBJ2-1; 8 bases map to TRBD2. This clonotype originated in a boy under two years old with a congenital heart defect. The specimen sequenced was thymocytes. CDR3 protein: CASSDGRAGEQFF. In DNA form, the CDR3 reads TGTGCCAGCAGTGACGGGAGGGCCGGTGAGCAGTTCTTC.